The 21 T cell receptor beta chains reported below all come from one sample, sequenced in a study of T-cell reconstitution after alpha-beta-depleted transplantation in children listed by TCRdb under 2016. The protocol used for the library was PCR. Sequenced on an Illumina HiSeq 2500. TCR libraries were prepared with molecular barcoding, using unique molecular identifiers to normalize TCRbeta repertoire quantification. Starting from the raw public reads, TCRdb applied fastp trimming at Q25, assembled clones with MiXCR and retained in-frame beta chains. Every CDR3 protein is listed once, alongside the most common genes and DNA of its rows. Here the sample has 200,000 to 250,000 distinct CDR3 sequences; roughly 9% occur a single time. The ten largest account for 6.2% of the sample. Sequences were derived from PBMCs from the stem cell graft donor, sampled from the stem cell graft. Every receptor here comes from a human donor who donated a stem cell graft to a child with acute lymphoblastic leukemia.

The rearrangement links TRBV12-3 or TRBV12-4 to TRBJ2-1; no reliable D call. The length of the CDR3 is 12 residues. The V gene lost 5 bases and the J gene lost 9 bases, with 11 bases spanning the gap. CDR3 in amino acids: CASSPLWVEQFF. The CDR3 DNA reads as TGTGCCAGCAGTCCGCTATGGGTTGAGCAGTTCTTC.

On this clonotype: A much larger clone differs by one base, so this may be a read error. V usage is TRBV10-1 and J usage is TRBJ2-1; D assignment may be TRBD1 or TRBD2 (5 bases each). The CDR3 runs to 14 residues. Germline CDR1 and CDR2: WNHNN and SYGVQD (reference sequence). The CDR3 DNA reads as TGCGCCAGCAGTACCGGGACCATTACAAGTAGGCAGCTCTTC. Amino acids: CASSTGTITSRQLF.

The gene calls are TRBV4-2 and TRBJ2-1; 8 nucleotides agree with TRBD2. Germline V gene sequence: CDR1 LGHNA, CDR2 YNFKEQ. V was clipped by 4 bases and J by 5 bases; unmatched bases: 13. The CDR3 consists of 17 residues. The CDR3 protein is CASSPSPGGGINNEQFF. The CDR3 nucleotides read TGTGCCAGCAGCCCGAGCCCCGGCGGGGGGATTAACAATGAGCAGTTCTTC.

This clonotype was recorded only once. The chain uses TRBV7-9 and TRBJ2-1; 8 bases line up with TRBD2. The CDR3 extends over 15 amino acids. Germline lookup yields CDR1 SEHNR and CDR2 FQNEAQ (reference sequence). Trimming cost V 5 bases and J 2 bases; bases outside gene matches: 5. The CDR3 here is CASSPVGLAYNEQFF. For the CDR3, the DNA is TGTGCCAGCAGCCCCGTGGGACTAGCCTACAATGAGCAGTTCTTC.

This chain uses TRBV12-3 or TRBV12-4 with TRBJ1-4, with a tentative D call TRBD1 (6 bases). CDR3 size: 14 residues. Trimming removed 5 bases at V and 5 bases at J, with 12 bases between. CDR3 residues: CASSLRGFNEKLFF. CDR3 DNA sequence: TGTGCCAGCAGTCTGAGGGGGTTCAATGAAAAACTGTTTTTT.

The chain has TRBV20-1 and TRBJ2-3; D not certain. This CDR3 is built from 13 residues. The V gene's germline CDR1 is DFQATT and CDR2 SNEGSKA (reference sequence). V lost 2 bases and J lost 0, with 6 bases in between. Here the CDR3 DNA reads TGCAGTGCTAGACGGCGTAGCACAGATACGCAGTATTTT. This gives the protein CSARRRSTDTQYF.

V usage is TRBV28 and J usage is TRBJ2-5, with 8 bases matching TRBD1. CDR1 and CDR2 from the germline V gene are MDHEN and SYDVKM. This CDR3 region has 17 residues. With 6 bases clipped from V and 0 bases from J, the junction kept 12 bases outside the gene matches. This CDR3 reads CASRRVPVTGDQETQYF. As DNA, the CDR3 is TGTGCCAGCAGACGGGTCCCAGTGACAGGGGACCAAGAGACCCAGTACTTC.

The chain recombines TRBV9 with TRBJ2-1, with D perhaps given as TRBD1 or TRBD2 (6 bases each). Germline V gene sequence: CDR1 SGDLS, CDR2 YYNGEE. V was trimmed by 2 bases and J by 5 bases, leaving 11 bases between them. This CDR3 contains 14 residues. The CDR3 reads CASSVGGPDNEQFF. The CDR3 DNA follows: TGTGCCAGCAGCGTTGGGGGGCCGGACAATGAGCAGTTCTTC.

This clonotype was found many times. Here the CDR3 DNA reads TGTGCCAGCAGCTTGGTTCAGGGGAACACCGGGGAGCTGTTTTTT. It translates to CASSLVQGNTGELFF. This chain joins TRBV5-5 and TRBJ2-2; maybe TRBD1 (5 bases). Trimming cost V 0 bases and J 1 base, with 7 bases left between them. There are 15 residues in the CDR3. Germline V gives CDR1 SGHKS, CDR2 YYEKEE (reference sequence).

This clonotype was counted at least ten times. This chain connects TRBV5-5 to TRBJ1-5, with D unresolved. CDR1 and CDR2 (germline): SGHKS, YYEKEE (reference sequence). The CDR3 loop spans 14 amino acids. V was clipped by 0 bases and J by 2 bases, with 6 bases between them. The CDR3 is CASSLVPGNQPQHF. The CDR3 DNA follows: TGTGCCAGCAGCTTGGTGCCGGGCAATCAGCCCCAGCATTTT.

This clonotype was recorded many times. The chain links TRBV29-1 to TRBJ2-5, with D tentatively TRBD2 (6 bases). Per germline, CDR1 SQVTM and CDR2 ANQGSEA. This CDR3 spans 13 amino acids. Trimming removed 1 base at V and 6 bases at J, with 12 bases between. The CDR3 nucleotides read TGCAGCGTTGAAGGGGGGGACGGGAAGACCCAGTACTTC. Translated, it gives CSVEGGDGKTQYF.

The V and J genes are TRBV4-2 and TRBJ1-5, with D possibly being TRBD1 (6 bases). Trimming stripped 0 bases from V and 6 bases from J, with 15 bases between. Germline V lookup: CDR1 LGHNA, CDR2 YNFKEQ. The CDR3 runs to 16 residues. As DNA, the CDR3 is TGTGCCAGCAGCCAAGATTCGGGGGCAGGGGTTCAGCCCCAGCATTTT. It is translated as CASSQDSGAGVQPQHF.

This clonotype has at least ten counts. This sequence joins TRBV6-5 and TRBJ2-7; D perhaps matches TRBD2 (5 bases). The germline V and J ends were trimmed by 8 bases and 0 bases, with 11 bases remaining between them. Germline V gene data show CDR1 as MNHEY and CDR2 as SVGAGI. This CDR3 has 13 residues. CDR3 sequence: CASGGLFSYEQYF. CDR3 nucleotides: TGTGCCAGCGGCGGACTGTTCTCCTACGAGCAGTACTTC.

The rearrangement uses TRBV2 and TRBJ2-6; tentatively, D is TRBD1 (5 bases). The V end lost 1 base, the J end lost 0 bases, and 16 bases lay between the germline ends. This CDR3 has 19 amino acids. Germline values: CDR1 SNHLY, CDR2 FYNNEI. The DNA for the CDR3 is TGTGCCAGCAGTGAAGTTCGGGCAGGGATAGGCTCTGGGGCCAACGTCCTGACTTTC. Encoded protein: CASSEVRAGIGSGANVLTF.

The chain joins TRBV19 to TRBJ1-5, with D possibly being TRBD1 (6 bases). Germline V gives CDR1 LNHDA, CDR2 SQIVND (reference sequence). The length of the CDR3 is 14 residues. V was shortened by 7 bases and J by 3 bases, with 13 bases between the two germline ends. In DNA form, the CDR3 reads TGTGCCAGTACTCCGGACAGTCTCAATCAGCCCCAGCATTTT. Translation gives CASTPDSLNQPQHF.

There are a few counts of this clonotype. The rearrangement joins TRBV27 to TRBJ2-1; 14 bases map to TRBD2. The CDR3 is 17 residues long. Looked up from germline, CDR1 is MNHEY and CDR2 is SMNVEV (reference sequence). Germline trimming cut 2 bases from V and 8 bases from J; bases unmatched to any gene: 8. The CDR3 loop is CASSLPQGLAGVYEQFF. The CDR3, as DNA: TGTGCCAGCAGTTTACCTCAGGGACTAGCGGGGGTCTATGAGCAGTTCTTC.

The chain couples TRBV19 to TRBJ2-5; no clear D. Germline V gives CDR1 LNHDA, CDR2 SQIVND (reference sequence). V was pared by 6 bases and J by 2 bases, with 19 bases between. The CDR3 is 16 residues long. In DNA form, the CDR3 reads TGTGCCAGTAGCCATTATCGGGCTGCCAGACAAGAGACCCAGTACTTC. This sequence encodes CASSHYRAARQETQYF.

In this sample, this clonotype turned up a few times. V usage is TRBV7-8 and J usage is TRBJ2-7; D unresolved. Deletions cut 0 bases from V and 6 bases from J, with 6 bases between. Per germline, CDR1 SGHVS and CDR2 FQNEAQ. The CDR3 loop spans 12 amino acids. As DNA, the CDR3 is TGTGCCAGCAGCTTAGCGGTGAGCGAGCAGTACTTC. Protein product: CASSLAVSEQYF.

The chain uses TRBV20-1 and TRBJ2-6; D may correspond to TRBD1 or TRBD2 (5 bases each). CDR3 length: 14 amino acids. The germline gives CDR1 DFQATT, CDR2 SNEGSKA (reference sequence). CDR3 loop: CFSGRESGANVLTF. CDR3 DNA: TGCTTCTCGGGACGCGAATCGGGGGCCAACGTCCTGACTTTC.

The CDR3 region is CASSPRGTGETQYF. CDR3 nucleotides: TGTGCCAGCAGCCCACGGGGGACGGGTGAGACCCAGTACTTC. The V call is TRBV7-9, the J call TRBJ2-5; TRBD2 might be the D (6 bases). The CDR3 has 14 amino acids. CDR1 is SEHNR, CDR2 FQNEAQ, per germline (reference sequence). The V end was cut by 5 bases, the J end by 5 bases, with 15 bases between.

In its sample, this clonotype was seen a few times. This CDR3 reads CASSIGEVSTWYGYTF. The CDR3 DNA follows: TGTGCCAGTAGTATAGGGGAGGTATCCACTTGGTATGGCTACACCTTC. The genes are TRBV19 and TRBJ1-2, with D unresolved. CDR1 is LNHDA, CDR2 SQIVND, per germline (reference sequence). The ends were cut back, 1 base at V and 5 bases at J, with 17 bases in the middle. The CDR3 totals 16 residues.